Listed below are T cell receptor beta chains from one sample, sequenced in a study of T cells in Graves' hyperthyroidism and ophthalmopathy. TCRdb processed the multiplex PCR reads anew with MiXCR; each CDR3 protein has one entry. The table has about 350,000 distinct CDR3 sequences, 18% seen once. The sequenced material came from blood. The receptors were gathered from a middle-aged woman with Graves' ophthalmopathy. CDR3s include the opening cysteine and the closing phenylalanine or tryptophan. D genes are given only for firm matches. Not every row has a clone size; where given, it reads once, few, many or a size class.

CDR3 DNA	CDR3 protein	D gene	V gene	J gene	clone size
TGCAGTGCCCGACTAGATGGCGAGCAGTACTTC	CSARLDGEQYF	.	TRBV20-1	TRBJ2-7	.
TGTGCCAGCAGTCCCCTGGACAGTACCTACGAGCAGTACTTC	CASSPLDSTYEQYF	.	TRBV27	TRBJ2-7	many
TGTGCCATCAGTAGGGCCCTTAATCAGCCCCAGCATTTT	CAISRALNQPQHF	.	TRBV10-3	TRBJ1-5	.
TGTGCCTGGACGAGGGGAGGGAACTACGAGCAGTACTTC	CAWTRGGNYEQYF	TRBD2	TRBV30	TRBJ2-7	many
TGTGCCAGCAGCACTACCCGACGGAGCCGAAACATTCAGTACTTC	CASSTTRRSRNIQYF	.	TRBV11-2	TRBJ2-4	many
TGCAGTGCTAGGGATGGGACAGGGGTCTATGGCTACACCTTC	CSARDGTGVYGYTF	TRBD1	TRBV20-1	TRBJ1-2	many
TGTGCCAGCAGCCCCGACAGGGGGCCGAGTTACGAGCAGTACTTC	CASSPDRGPSYEQYF	TRBD1	TRBV5-6	TRBJ2-7	many
TGTGCCACCAGCAGTGGCCTAGCGGGAGCCTACGAGCAGTACTTC	CATSSGLAGAYEQYF	TRBD2	TRBV15	TRBJ2-7	.
TGTGCCATCAGTGAGCAGGGACCCTCTGGAAACACCATATATTTT	CAISEQGPSGNTIYF	.	TRBV10-3	TRBJ1-3	.
TGTGCCAGTAGGACTAGCGGGAACTACGAGCAGTACTTC	CASRTSGNYEQYF	TRBD2	TRBV19	TRBJ2-7	many
TGTGCCAGCAGCATACAGGGGTCGCGGGAGACCCAGTACTTC	CASSIQGSRETQYF	TRBD1	TRBV11-2	TRBJ2-5	.
TGTGCCAGCAGCGTAGTACAAAACCAGGGCTACACCTTC	CASSVVQNQGYTF	.	TRBV9	TRBJ1-2	many
TGCAGTGCTAGAGGTGACAGGGGGCGTAATGAAAAACTGTTTTTT	CSARGDRGRNEKLFF	TRBD1	TRBV20-1	TRBJ1-4	many
TGTGCCAGCAGCTTAGCCGGCGGGAGGTTCGACGAGCAGTACTTC	CASSLAGGRFDEQYF	TRBD2	TRBV7-8	TRBJ2-7	many
TGTGCCAGCAGTAACTCCCTGGGGGGACCTCACCATGGCTACACCTTC	CASSNSLGGPHHGYTF	.	TRBV28	TRBJ1-2	many
TGTGCCCTAGCGGGAGTGTACGAGCAGTACTTC	CALAGVYEQYF	TRBD2	TRBV30	TRBJ2-7	many
TGTGCCAGCAGCCAAGCCCTAGCGGGCCCCTACGAGCAGTACTTC	CASSQALAGPYEQYF	TRBD2	TRBV3-1	TRBJ2-7	many
TGTGCCACCAGTGATTTGACAGACCTGAACGGGGAGCTGTTTTTT	CATSDLTDLNGELFF	.	TRBV24-1	TRBJ2-2	many
TGTGCCAGCTCACCGTCGGAGGGCGGCACAGATACGCAGTATTTT	CASSPSEGGTDTQYF	.	TRBV18	TRBJ2-3	.
TGTGCCAGCAACGGAGCAGGCAAAAACATTCAGTACTTC	CASNGAGKNIQYF	.	TRBV28	TRBJ2-4	many
TGTGCCACCAGCAGAGATGCGGGGAGGAGGAGCAATCAGCCCCAGCATTTT	CATSRDAGRRSNQPQHF	.	TRBV15	TRBJ1-5	many
TGTGCCAGCAGACCTAGACGGGACAGGAGGTATCAGCCCCAGCATTTT	CASRPRRDRRYQPQHF	TRBD1	TRBV6-1	TRBJ1-5	many
TGTACCAGCACCCGATGGGAAGCTGGGAACACTGAAGCTTTCTTT	CTSTRWEAGNTEAFF	.	TRBV6-1	TRBJ1-1	many
TGTGCCAGCAGCTGGGACAGACCCAATCAGCCCCAGCATTTT	CASSWDRPNQPQHF	TRBD1	TRBV28	TRBJ1-5	many
TGTGCCAGCAGCTTAGAGGGGTCCGACGTACCCTACGAGCAGTACTTC	CASSLEGSDVPYEQYF	.	TRBV7-8	TRBJ2-7	many
TGTGCCAGCAGCTTGCTTAGCGGGAGTTACGAGCAGTACTTC	CASSLLSGSYEQYF	TRBD2	TRBV5-5	TRBJ2-7	.
TGTGCCAGCAAACTGAAGTGTACCACTGAAGCTTTCTTT	CASKLKCTTEAFF	.	TRBV6-2/TRBV6-3	TRBJ1-1	.
TGCAGTGCTAGAGTGCTCCCCACCAACCAAGAGACCCAGTACTTC	CSARVLPTNQETQYF	.	TRBV20-1	TRBJ2-5	few
TGTGCCAGCAGGCGGGACAGCCTAAATCAGCCCCAGCATTTT	CASRRDSLNQPQHF	TRBD1	TRBV6-2/TRBV6-3	TRBJ1-5	.
TGTGCCAGCAGCATACGGACCGACAGCGAGCAGTACTTC	CASSIRTDSEQYF	.	TRBV6-1	TRBJ2-7	few
TGCAGCGTTGAAGATCGGCGGAACACCGGGGAGCTGTTTTTT	CSVEDRRNTGELFF	.	TRBV29-1	TRBJ2-2	many
TGTGCCAGCAGTACCCTCGGGACAGGGGGCGGCTACACCTTC	CASSTLGTGGGYTF	TRBD1	TRBV28	TRBJ1-2	many
TGTGCCAGCAGCTTTAGAACTGGGCTTTACGAGCAGTACTTC	CASSFRTGLYEQYF	.	TRBV11-2	TRBJ2-7	many
TGTGCCAGCACCTTCATGGGAGCGACAGGGATGGACTATGGCTACACCTTC	CASTFMGATGMDYGYTF	TRBD1	TRBV28	TRBJ1-2	many
TGTGCCATCAGTGCGGCCCCGGGACAGGGAATCCAAGAGACCCAGTACTTC	CAISAAPGQGIQETQYF	TRBD1	TRBV10-3	TRBJ2-5	.
TGTGCCAGCGCCGACTTGTTATCCTACGAGCAGTACTTC	CASADLLSYEQYF	.	TRBV6-1	TRBJ2-7	many
TGTGCCAGCAGCTTAGAGGGGTCTAGCGGGAGTTCCTACGAGCAGTACTTC	CASSLEGSSGSSYEQYF	TRBD2	TRBV13	TRBJ2-7	many
TGTGCCAGCAGTTGGCAGCAAAATCAGCCCCAGCATTTT	CASSWQQNQPQHF	.	TRBV28	TRBJ1-5	.
TGCGCCAGCAGCCAAGAAGGTTTATCCGAGCAGTACTTC	CASSQEGLSEQYF	.	TRBV4-3	TRBJ2-7	many
TGTGCCAGTAGTATAGCAGGGGGATACGAGCAGTACTTC	CASSIAGGYEQYF	TRBD1	TRBV19	TRBJ2-7	few
TGTGCCAGCAGTTTTCCCGGCCGGGAGCTGTTTTTT	CASSFPGRELFF	.	TRBV2	TRBJ2-2	.
TGTGCCAGCAGACAAGGTGGAAACACCATATATTTT	CASRQGGNTIYF	.	TRBV28	TRBJ1-3	many
TGTGCCAGCAGTCCAGGGGGACAGGGAGGTACTGAAGCTTTCTTT	CASSPGGQGGTEAFF	TRBD1	TRBV27	TRBJ1-1	many
TGTGCCAGCAGTTACGCCCCATCCTACGAGCAGTACTTC	CASSYAPSYEQYF	.	TRBV6-5	TRBJ2-7	many
TGTGCCAGCAGCCAATCGTCCGGGGTGGATCAGCCCCAGCATTTT	CASSQSSGVDQPQHF	.	TRBV16	TRBJ1-5	many
TGTGCCAGCAGTTCGGGACAGAGTAATGAAAAACTGTTTTTT	CASSSGQSNEKLFF	TRBD1	TRBV6-5	TRBJ1-4	many
TGTGCCAGCAGCCGGGGACAGGGTCGTGATTCACCCCTCCACTTT	CASSRGQGRDSPLHF	TRBD1	TRBV7-8	TRBJ1-6	many
TGTGCCAGCAGCTTAGGGCCGGGACGGGATAATTCACCCCTCCACTTT	CASSLGPGRDNSPLHF	.	TRBV7-8	TRBJ1-6	many
TGTGCCAGCAGTTTTACAGGGACCTGCGAGCAGTACTTC	CASSFTGTCEQYF	.	TRBV12-3/TRBV12-4	TRBJ2-7	many
TGTGCCAGCAGCTCAGAAGTGAGCGGGAGGGAAGGCGAGCAGTACTTC	CASSSEVSGREGEQYF	TRBD2	TRBV11-1	TRBJ2-7	many
TGTGCCATCAGTGACTTCACGAGGGAGCAGTACTTC	CAISDFTREQYF	.	TRBV10-3	TRBJ2-7	many